The rows below give T cell receptor beta chains drawn from one sample of a study of Graves' ophthalmopathy and Graves' hyperthyroidism. MiXCR was run by TCRdb on the multiplex PCR reads, yielding one entry per CDR3 protein. The data hold hundreds of thousands of distinct CDR3 sequences, with approximately 40% observed a single time. Sequenced sample: peripheral blood. Every receptor here comes from an adult man with Graves' ophthalmopathy. CDR3s include the opening cysteine and the closing phenylalanine or tryptophan. The D gene is left open where the match is weak. Not every row has a clone size; where given, it reads once, few, many or a size class.

TRBD1	TRBJ1-2	.	TRBV15	TGTGCCACCAAGGGGGCGGGCTACACCTTC	CATKGAGYTF
.	TRBJ2-7	.	TRBV10-3	TGTGCCAGCAGTTACTCAACTCTCGAGCAGTACTTC	CASSYSTLEQYF
.	TRBJ2-6	.	TRBV7-6	TGTGCCAGCAGTTACCTCGGGACGACACACCACTCTGGGGCCAACGTCCTGACTTTC	CASSYLGTTHHSGANVLTF
TRBD1	TRBJ1-5	.	TRBV24-1	TGTGCCGGCAGTTTTAGAGTCCAGGGGGCAGGTCAGCCCCAGCATTTT	CAGSFRVQGAGQPQHF
.	TRBJ1-5	.	TRBV2	TGTGCCAGCAGTTACGCAGCTCCGGGGGCGGGCGGTCAGCCCCAGCATTTT	CASSYAAPGAGGQPQHF
.	TRBJ1-4	.	TRBV10-3	TGTGCCAGCAGTTACTCGGGCCTCGGGGATGAAAAACTGTTTTTT	CASSYSGLGDEKLFF
.	TRBJ2-5	.	TRBV15	TGTGCCACCAGCAGCGTCCGACCTCAAGAGACCCAGTACTTC	CATSSVRPQETQYF
TRBD1	TRBJ1-1	.	TRBV5-1	TGCGCCAGCAGCTTATTGGGACAGACCCTTTCAGCTTTCTTT	CASSLLGQTLSAFF
.	TRBJ1-4	many	TRBV5-1	TGCGCCAGCAGCTTGAGAGGGGACGAAAAACTGTTTTTT	CASSLRGDEKLFF
TRBD1	TRBJ1-2	few	TRBV10-3	TGTGCCATCAGGGACAGGGGGCTTGGCTACACCTTC	CAIRDRGLGYTF
.	TRBJ2-7	.	TRBV15	TGTGCCACCAGCAGAGGGACAGCCCGATCCTACGAGCAGTACTTC	CATSRGTARSYEQYF
.	TRBJ1-1	many	TRBV19	TGTGCCAGTAGTACTAGGCGGCCGCTGAACACTGAAGCTTTCTTT	CASSTRRPLNTEAFF
.	TRBJ2-5	.	TRBV20-1	TGCACTGCTGGGGGCAGGGGCCTACCGCGGGAGACCCAGTACTTC	CTAGGRGLPRETQYF
.	TRBJ2-6	.	TRBV7-2	TGTGCCAGCAGCTTGGGTTCAGGGGTTAACGTCCTGACTTTC	CASSLGSGVNVLTF
TRBD1	TRBJ2-7	few	TRBV11-2	TGTGCCAGCAGCAGACAGGGTGCGACCTACGAGCAGTACTTC	CASSRQGATYEQYF
.	TRBJ2-7	.	TRBV2	TGTGCCAGCTCACCCCTAGCGAAGAGCTCCTACGAGCAGTACTTC	CASSPLAKSSYEQYF
TRBD2	TRBJ2-7	many	TRBV7-2	TGTGCCAGCACGCGATCTAGCGGGAGGGTTTACGAGCAGTACTTC	CASTRSSGRVYEQYF
TRBD1	TRBJ1-5	many	TRBV19	TGTGCCAGTAATCCGACAGGGCCTGATCAGCCCCAGCATTTT	CASNPTGPDQPQHF
TRBD1	TRBJ1-5	.	TRBV24-1	TGTGCCCCAGTGGGGACAGGGACATTGCAGCCCCAGCATTTT	CAPVGTGTLQPQHF
TRBD2	TRBJ2-6	many	TRBV7-9	TGTGCCAGCAGCCCTAGACTAGCGGGGGACTCTGGGGCCAACGTCCTGACTTTC	CASSPRLAGDSGANVLTF
.	TRBJ1-2	many	TRBV10-2	TGCGCCAGCAGCGTCACGGAATACTATGGCTACACCTTC	CASSVTEYYGYTF
.	TRBJ1-2	.	TRBV5-6	TGTGCCAGCAGCTCAGGGGAGACTCTACCTAACTATGGCTACACCTTT	CASSSGETLPNYGYTF
.	TRBJ1-5	.	TRBV24-1	TGTGCCAGTCAGGGATGGAGGGACGGCAATCAGCCCCAGCATTTT	CASQGWRDGNQPQHF
.	TRBJ1-2	many	TRBV12-3/TRBV12-4	TGTGCCAGCAGTTTAGGCAGGGCGTCTGGCTACACCTTC	CASSLGRASGYTF
.	TRBJ2-7	.	TRBV10-3	TGTGCCAGCAGTGAAGCGCTCGTCACTTTCTACGAGCAGTACTTC	CASSEALVTFYEQYF
.	TRBJ1-6	many	TRBV10-3	TGTGCCACCAGCGAGAAGGGGCCGACCGATTCACCCCTCCACTTT	CATSEKGPTDSPLHF
.	TRBJ2-7	.	TRBV20-1	TGCAGTGCTAGAGTCAAAGACCCACTTACCAGCTTC	CSARVKDPLTSF
.	TRBJ2-1	few	TRBV29-1	TGCAGCGTTGCCGTACGGGAGCAGTTCTTC	CSVAVREQFF
TRBD1	TRBJ1-2	.	TRBV2	TGTGCCAGCAGCCACGGACAGGGGTATGGCTACACCTTC	CASSHGQGYGYTF
.	TRBJ2-7	.	TRBV7-2	TGTGCCAGCAGCCCCCGCCTTGAAACCTACGAGCAGTACTTC	CASSPRLETYEQYF
.	TRBJ1-1	few	TRBV4-2	TGTGCCAGCAGCCCCCACGGGGACGTAGTGAACACTGAAGCTTTCTTT	CASSPHGDVVNTEAFF
.	TRBJ2-5	many	TRBV7-3	TGTGCCAGCAGCAAGTCCAGTGTGGAGACCCAGTACTTC	CASSKSSVETQYF
.	TRBJ1-4	many	TRBV10-3	TGTGCCATCAGTGAGACAGGGATAGGTAATGAAAAACTGTTTTTT	CAISETGIGNEKLFF
TRBD2	TRBJ2-7	few	TRBV2	TGTGCCAGCAGTTACACTAGCGGGGGGTACGAGCAGTACTTC	CASSYTSGGYEQYF
.	TRBJ2-7	few	TRBV7-9	TGTGCCAGCTCGGGTGATCGGGGGGCCGAGCAGTACTTC	CASSGDRGAEQYF
TRBD1	TRBJ1-5	few	TRBV9	TGTGCCAGCAGCGCCCGGGACAGCGGGCAGCCCCAGCATTTT	CASSARDSGQPQHF
.	TRBJ2-2	.	TRBV7-9	TGTGCCAGCAGCCCGGTCGAGGGAGTCCGGACCGGGGAGCTGTTTTTT	CASSPVEGVRTGELFF
.	TRBJ2-2	few	TRBV7-9	TGTGCCAGCAGCTTAGGGGGCTCGGACACCGGGGAGCTGTTTTTT	CASSLGGSDTGELFF
.	TRBJ1-2	.	TRBV7-9	TGTGCCAGCAGCCGTAGACAGGTCGACTATGGCTACACCTTC	CASSRRQVDYGYTF
.	TRBJ2-7	.	TRBV29-1	TGCAGCTTGGGCTATAGGCAGGCCGACGAGCAGTACTTC	CSLGYRQADEQYF
TRBD2	TRBJ2-7	.	TRBV7-9	TGTGCCAGGACCGGGAGGCCCTACGAGCAGTACTTC	CARTGRPYEQYF
.	TRBJ2-2	.	TRBV7-3	TGTGCCAGCAGCTTAAGTCCGTCTCTACTCGGGGGGGAGCTGTTTTTT	CASSLSPSLLGGELFF
TRBD1	TRBJ1-2	few	TRBV20-1	TGCAGTGCGTTACAGGGGATTGGCTACACCTTC	CSALQGIGYTF
TRBD1	TRBJ2-7	.	TRBV2	TGTGCCAGCAGAGAAAGGACCGGGACAGACCCCTACGAGCAGTACTTC	CASRERTGTDPYEQYF
.	TRBJ2-7	few	TRBV10-3	TGTGCCAGCAGTTACAGCCGAATTGTGTACGAGCAGTACTTC	CASSYSRIVYEQYF
TRBD1	TRBJ1-5	many	TRBV29-1	TGCAGCGTTGGATCGACAGGGGATCAGCCCCAGCATTTT	CSVGSTGDQPQHF
.	TRBJ2-7	few	TRBV20-1	TGCAGTGCTAGAGACGGACTACTAGCCTACGAGCAGTACTTC	CSARDGLLAYEQYF
.	TRBJ2-5	few	TRBV16	TGTGCCAGCAGCCCTGGGACAGCGGGCAGAGGAGAGACCCAGTACTTC	CASSPGTAGRGETQYF
TRBD1	TRBJ1-4	.	TRBV6-5	TGTGCCAGCAGTACGGGACAGGTATTTGAAAAACTGTTTTTT	CASSTGQVFEKLFF
.	TRBJ2-5	.	TRBV7-9	TGTGCCAGCAGTTTTCCCAGGGACAACCTAAGTCAAGAGACCCAGTACTTC	CASSFPRDNLSQETQYF
TRBD1	TRBJ2-7	.	TRBV19	TGTGCCAGTAGTACCACAGGGGGAAATATCTACGAGCAGTACTTC	CASSTTGGNIYEQYF
.	TRBJ1-2	.	TRBV11-1	TGCGCCAGCAGCCACACCCTCCTACATCAGGAGAGATATGGCTACACCTTC	CASSHTLLHQERYGYTF
TRBD1	TRBJ1-2	.	TRBV20-1	TGCAGTGCTAGGAGGGACAGGATCGAATATGGCTACACCTTC	CSARRDRIEYGYTF
.	TRBJ2-5	few	TRBV7-9	TGTGCCAGCAGCTTTGAAAGAGAGACCCAGTACTTC	CASSFERETQYF